Following are 30 T cell receptor beta chains from one sample sequenced in a study of blood T cell repertoires in COVID-19. The protocol was immunoSEQ multiplex PCR, while the TCRdb copy is restricted to in-frame clones and leaves out a portion. The sample has a few hundred thousand clones, under 90% seen once. The sequenced material came from peripheral blood. These receptors were collected from an elderly woman with COVID-19, enrolled during active disease.

This clone occurred once. The genes are TRBV10-3 and TRBJ2-7; D gene ambiguous. V gave up 10 bases and J gave up 4 bases, with 11 bases separating them. CDR1 and CDR2 from the germline V gene are ENHRY and SYGVKD. The CDR3 is 11 residues long. Here the CDR3 reads CATDSGYEQYF. CDR3 bases: TGTGCCACCGACTCTGGGTACGAGCAGTACTTC.

This chain connects TRBV1 to TRBJ2-1; whether TRBD2, the table's D call, matches the DNA was not checked. TRBV1 counts as a pseudogene. The CDR3 is 15 residues long. The chain's CDR3 is CTSSGLAGGINEQFF. Here the CDR3 DNA reads TGCACCAGCAGCGGACTAGCGGGGGGGATAAATGAGCAGTTCTTC.

The CDR3 sequence is CASSLLLAGTQYF. The CDR3 region has the DNA TGTGCCAGCAGCCTCCTGCTAGCGGGAACCCAGTACTTC. The chain links TRBV7-3 to TRBJ2-5; 9 bases align to TRBD2. CDR1 and CDR2 from the germline V gene are SGHTA and FQGTGA. The CDR3 is made up of 13 amino acids. The V segment lost 5 bases and the J segment 8 bases; nucleotides outside the gene matches: 6.

CDR3 nucleotides: TGTGCCTGGGGGGCGGGCCAAGAGACCCAGTACTTC. Its protein product is CAWGAGQETQYF. The chain uses TRBV30 and TRBJ2-5; possibly TRBD1 or TRBD2 for D (5 bases each). Germline V gene data show CDR1 as GTSNPN and CDR2 as SVGIG (reference sequence). V lost 5 bases, J lost 1 base, and 8 bases lay in between. CDR3 length: 12 residues.

V usage is TRBV30 and J usage is TRBJ1-1, with D perhaps matching TRBD1 (5 bases). The CDR3 is 13 amino acids. V was clipped by 1 base and J by 4 bases, with 10 bases between them. The germline V gene encodes CDR1 GTSNPN and CDR2 SVGIG (reference sequence). The CDR3 here is CAWSGGSSTEAFF. In nucleotides, the CDR3 is TGTGCCTGGAGTGGGGGCTCGAGCACTGAAGCTTTCTTT.

This clone was found once. This chain joins TRBV13 and TRBJ2-1, with 7 bases lining up with TRBD2. Germline loops: CDR1 PRHDT, CDR2 FYEKMQ (reference sequence). The ends lost 6 bases at V and 10 bases at J; junction bases unmatched: 15. The CDR3 consists of 15 residues. DNA for the CDR3: TGTGCCAGCAGTAGACCGGGACTAAGGGCCGGCGAGCAGTTCTTC. Translation gives CASSRPGLRAGEQFF.

CDR3 residues: CASSHAGLAGLGDEQFF. For the CDR3, the DNA is TGTGCCAGCAGCCACGCGGGACTAGCGGGGCTTGGGGATGAGCAGTTCTTC. V usage is TRBV4-2 and J usage is TRBJ2-1; 13 bases agree with TRBD2. Looked up from germline, CDR1 is LGHNA and CDR2 is YNFKEQ. V was clipped by 3 bases and J by 8 bases; unmatched bases: 10. The length of the CDR3 is 17 residues.

The V and J genes are TRBV6-2 or TRBV6-3 and TRBJ2-3; 14 nucleotides agree with TRBD2. The germline CDR1 and CDR2 sequences are MNHEY and SVGEGT. The CDR3 is 18 residues long. The J segment lost 5 bases and the V segment lost 5 bases, leaving 12 bases of the junction unmatched. The CDR3 DNA sequence: TGTGCCAGCAGTCTCCGACTAGCGGGGGGGTTCGGCGGAGATACGCAGTATTTT. Amino acid sequence: CASSLRLAGGFGGDTQYF.

This sequence joins TRBV12-3 or TRBV12-4 and TRBJ1-6; no reliable D call. This CDR3 has 12 amino acids. V gave up 2 bases and J gave up 9 bases, with 5 bases separating them. CDR3 in DNA: TGTGCCAGCAGTTTAATGGCTTCACCCCTCCACTTT. Translated, it gives CASSLMASPLHF.

The V call is TRBV7-8, the J call TRBJ1-1; the D is unclear. Deletions cut 5 bases from V and 4 bases from J, with 11 bases between. CDR3 length: 13 amino acids. Looked up from germline, CDR1 is SGHVS and CDR2 is FQNEAQ. Here the CDR3 DNA reads TGTGCCAGCAGCCGATTGGTGGCCACTGAAGCTTTCTTT. The encoded protein is CASSRLVATEAFF.

This clone occurred once. The rearrangement joins TRBV11-2 to TRBJ2-7, with D possibly TRBD2 on 6 matching bases. The germline gives CDR1 SGHAT, CDR2 FQNNGV. Trimming shortened V by 0 bases and J by 6 bases, and 18 bases separated the two germline ends. The CDR3 has 16 residues. The CDR3: CASSLDSGLGIFEQYV. CDR3 coding DNA: TGTGCCAGCAGCTTAGATTCGGGACTGGGAATATTCGAGCAGTACGTC.

This clone has only one observation. The rearrangement links TRBV29-1 to TRBJ2-3; 9 bases fit TRBD2. V lost 0 bases and J lost 2; bases outside the gene matches: 6. Germline assignment: CDR1 SQVTM and CDR2 ANQGSEA. This CDR3 contains 16 residues. The CDR3 bases are TGCAGCGTTGAAGACCTCCTAGCGGGGAACACAGATACGCAGTATTTT. Its protein product is CSVEDLLAGNTDTQYF.

The chain joins TRBV7-2 to TRBJ1-1; 7 positions match TRBD1. Germline values: CDR1 SGHTA, CDR2 FQGNSA. The V and J ends lost 2 bases and 0 bases, in that order; junction bases with no gene match: 6. The CDR3 consists of 16 residues. As DNA, the CDR3 is TGTGCCAGCAGCTTAAAGGGACAGAGAATGAACACTGAAGCTTTCTTT. Amino acids: CASSLKGQRMNTEAFF.

The chain carries TRBV20-1 and TRBJ2-7; 7 nucleotides agree with TRBD1. Germline CDR1 is DFQATT and CDR2 is SNEGSKA (reference sequence). The CDR3 is 11 residues long. J gave up 5 bases and V 4 bases, and 2 bases lay outside the gene matches. CDR3 sequence reads: CSAITGDEQYV. In nucleotides, the CDR3 is TGCAGTGCTATAACAGGGGACGAGCAGTACGTC.

The chain recombines TRBV7-8 with TRBJ1-1; TRBD1 matches 7 bases. Germline V gives CDR1 SGHVS, CDR2 FQNEAQ. Trimming cost V 8 bases and J 1 base; bases outside gene matches: 4. This CDR3 region has 13 residues. The CDR3 nucleotides are TGTGCCAGCTCCGGGACAGCGAACACTGAAGCTTTCTTT. Encoded protein: CASSGTANTEAFF. The full variable domain, in which reference TRBV7-8 and TRBJ1-1 provide the parts outside the CDR3, is GAGVSQSPRYKVAKRGQDVALRCDPISGHVSLFWYQQALGQGPEFLTYFQNEAQLDKSGLPSDRFFAERPEGSVSTLKIQRTQQEDSAVYLCASSGTANTEAFFGQGTRLTVV.

The gene calls are TRBV7-2 and TRBJ1-1, with a possible D match to TRBD1 (6 bases). CDR1 and CDR2 (germline): SGHTA, FQGNSA. Trimming cost V 1 base and J 3 bases, with 12 bases left between them. CDR3 length: 15 amino acids. The CDR3 region is CASSLEQGLYTEAFF. The DNA of the CDR3 is TGTGCCAGCAGCTTAGAGCAGGGGCTGTACACTGAAGCTTTCTTT.

V gene TRBV19 combines with J gene TRBJ1-3; D is undetermined. The CDR3 spans 14 residues. In germline, CDR1 is LNHDA, CDR2 SQIVND (reference sequence). The V end lost 7 bases, the J end lost 8 bases, and 18 bases lay between the germline ends. The CDR3 DNA reads TGTGCCAGTAAGACGTCACCCCAGGAGGACACCATATATTTT. Translated: CASKTSPQEDTIYF.

The chain recombines TRBV3-1 (or the pseudogene TRBV3-2) with TRBJ2-3; 14 bases map to TRBD2. V dropped 4 bases and J dropped 4; count of bases not matched to a gene: 7. In germline, CDR1 is LGHDT, CDR2 YNNKEL (reference sequence). The CDR3 spans 17 residues. The CDR3 DNA sequence: TGTGCCAGCAGCCCGAGACTAGCGGGGGGGGTGGCAGATACGCAGTATTTT. Translating gives CASSPRLAGGVADTQYF.

The chain recombines TRBV3-1 (or the pseudogene TRBV3-2) with TRBJ2-1, with 8 bases identical to TRBD2. The CDR3 extends over 15 amino acids. Germline trimming cut 2 bases from V and 7 bases from J; bases unmatched to any gene: 7. Germline V gene lookup returns CDR1 LGHDT and CDR2 YNNKEL (reference sequence). CDR3 DNA sequence: TGTGCCAGCAGCCAATGGGGCGGGGGGAGTAATGAGCAGTTCTTC. Amino acids: CASSQWGGGSNEQFF.

This clone was observed a single time. The chain joins TRBV2 to TRBJ1-2; D ambiguous. Germline CDR1 SNHLY, CDR2 FYNNEI. Deletions cut 3 bases from V and 0 bases from J, with 8 bases between. CDR3 length: 14 amino acids. The CDR3: CASSEVTTNYGYTF. The CDR3 DNA sequence: TGTGCCAGCAGTGAGGTGACAACTAACTATGGCTACACCTTC. Full variable domain (missing parts from reference TRBV2 and TRBJ1-2): EPEVTQTPSHQVTQMGQEVILRCVPISNHLYFYWYRQILGQKVEFLVSFYNNEISEKSEIFDDQFSVERPDGSNFTLKIRSTKLEDSAMYFCASSEVTTNYGYTFGSGTRLTVV.

A note on this clone: The junction shows a germline mismatch at one end, possibly a read error. This chain links TRBV18 with TRBJ2-5; weak D call: TRBD2 (6 bases). The CDR3 extends over 14 amino acids. The germline V gene has CDR1 KGHSH and CDR2 LQKENI. The CDR3 nucleotides are TGTGCCAGCTCCCCACAGACTAGGGGAGAGACCCAGTACTTC. Its translation: CASSPQTRGETQYF. The variable domain in full, with the rest retrieved from reference TRBV18 and TRBJ2-5, is NAGVMQNPRHLVRRRGQEARLRCSPMKGHSHVYWYRQLPEEGLKFMVYLQKENIIDESGMPKERFSAEFPKEGPSILRIQQVVRGDSAAYFCASSPQTRGETQYFGPGTRLLVL.

This clone was seen only a few times. CDR3 sequence reads: CASSSGTSYGYTF. The CDR3 DNA is TGTGCCAGCAGCTCTGGGACTTCCTATGGCTACACCTTC. J is TRBJ1-2 and V is TRBV7-9; TRBD1 might be the D (5 bases). Trimming cost V 4 bases and J 4 bases, with 10 bases left between them. The CDR3 totals 13 residues. The germline V gene has CDR1 SEHNR and CDR2 FQNEAQ (reference sequence).

This rearrangement joins TRBV5-1 to TRBJ2-5, with a tentative D call TRBD1 (5 bases). This CDR3 has 15 amino acids. Germline V gene data show CDR1 as SGHRS and CDR2 as YFSETQ. The germline V and J ends were trimmed by 4 bases and 1 base, with 14 bases remaining between them. The CDR3: CASSLRGTTQETQYF. In DNA form, the CDR3 reads TGCGCCAGCAGCCTAAGGGGAACAACCCAAGAGACCCAGTACTTC.

The chain links TRBV28 to TRBJ2-4, with 7 bases aligning to TRBD1. V was clipped by 5 bases and J by 2 bases; unmatched bases: 9. This CDR3 is built from 16 residues. Germline V gene lookup returns CDR1 MDHEN and CDR2 SYDVKM. CDR3 region: CASSRSGGGSKNIQYF. For the CDR3, the DNA is TGTGCCAGCAGTCGGTCAGGGGGTGGGTCCAAAAACATTCAGTACTTC.

This clone came up a few times. V is TRBV7-2 and J is TRBJ1-3; TRBD1 agrees at 7 bases. The CDR3 runs to 15 residues. The junction had 5 bases not matched to a gene; V was cut back by 5 bases and J by 1 base. From germline, CDR1 is SGHTA and CDR2 FQGNSA. CDR3 protein: CASSLGTASGNTIYF. In DNA, the CDR3 is TGTGCCAGCAGCCTTGGGACAGCTTCTGGAAACACCATATATTTT.

The genes are TRBV28 and TRBJ1-1; D remains unclear. Germline V gene lookup returns CDR1 MDHEN and CDR2 SYDVKM. The CDR3 contains 15 residues. With 2 bases removed from V and 6 bases from J, the gap between germline ends came to 16 bases. The CDR3 region has the DNA TGTGCCAGCAGTTTACGGAGCCGGGGTGCGCCTGAAGCTTTCTTT. This encodes CASSLRSRGAPEAFF.

V and J are TRBV6-2 or TRBV6-3 and TRBJ1-5, with D possibly being TRBD1 (5 bases). The CDR3 consists of 15 residues. Germline values: CDR1 MNHEY, CDR2 SVGEGT. V was shortened by 6 bases and J by 4 bases, with 16 bases between the two germline ends. The CDR3 DNA reads TGTGCCAGCAGCTGGGGGGATTCGAGGAATCAGCCCCAGCATTTT. Translation gives CASSWGDSRNQPQHF.

With regard to this clone: Different DNA sequences within this sample yield the same CDR3. V is TRBV6-2 or TRBV6-3 and J is TRBJ1-2; D might be TRBD1 (6 bases). CDR1 and CDR2 from the germline V gene are MNHEY and SVGEGT. Trimming pared 2 bases from V and 2 bases from J, leaving 9 bases between. The CDR3 covers 14 residues. The CDR3 loop is CASSYTTGNYGYTF. CDR3 sequence (DNA): TGTGCCAGCAGTTACACCACAGGGAACTATGGCTACACCTTC.

This chain joins TRBV27 and TRBJ2-3, with TRBD1 matching over 7 bases. The ends lost 6 bases at V and 2 bases at J; junction bases unmatched: 8. CDR1 and CDR2 from the germline V gene are MNHEY and SMNVEV (reference sequence). The CDR3 consists of 15 residues. CDR3 nucleotides: TGTGCCAGCAGCCTGACAGGGAGCCCCACAGATACGCAGTATTTT. Protein product: CASSLTGSPTDTQYF.

The chain couples TRBV2 to TRBJ1-5; TRBD1 agrees at 9 bases. The CDR3 contains 14 residues. The ends lost 8 bases at V and 3 bases at J; junction bases unmatched: 5. Germline-derived CDR1 and CDR2 are SNHLY and FYNNEI. CDR3 protein: CASRGTGNNQPQHF. In DNA form, the CDR3 reads TGTGCCAGCCGGGGGACAGGGAACAATCAGCCCCAGCATTTT.